This T cell receptor (beta chain) comes out of a study of beta chain features in type 1 diabetes. Trimming removed 4 bases at V and 5 bases at J, with 19 bases between. Germline V gene sequence: CDR1 SEHNR, CDR2 FQNEAQ (reference sequence). The CDR3 contains 16 residues. There was one heparinised blood draw per donor, averaging around 120 mL. The investigators reverse transcribed all of the isolated RNA, so they sequenced expressed TCRB transcripts. The method was immunoSEQ multiplex PCR; TCRdb's version includes in-frame clones alone and lacks a portion of them. The sample includes about 340,000 clones, approximately 8% of them seen just once.

Sequenced sample: central memory CD4+ T cells from blood. This chain connects TRBV7-9 to TRBJ2-3, with D possibly being TRBD1 (6 bases). This sequence originates from a woman under 30 in good health. The CDR3 sequence: CASSWSLSRGGDTQYF. As DNA, the CDR3 is TGTGCCAGCAGCTGGAGCCTAAGTAGAGGGGGAGATACGCAGTATTTT.